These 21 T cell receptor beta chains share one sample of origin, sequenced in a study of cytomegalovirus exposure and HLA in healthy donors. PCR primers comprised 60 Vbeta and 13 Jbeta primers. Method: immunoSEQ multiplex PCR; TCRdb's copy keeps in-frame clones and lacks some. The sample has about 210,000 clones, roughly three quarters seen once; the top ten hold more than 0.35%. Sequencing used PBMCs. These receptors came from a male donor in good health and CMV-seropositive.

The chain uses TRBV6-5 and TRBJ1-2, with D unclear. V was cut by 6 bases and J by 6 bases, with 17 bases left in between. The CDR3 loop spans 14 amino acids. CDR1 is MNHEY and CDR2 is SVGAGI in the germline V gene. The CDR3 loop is CASSSTREYDGYTF. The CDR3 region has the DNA TGTGCCAGCAGCTCAACCCGGGAATATGATGGCTACACCTTC.

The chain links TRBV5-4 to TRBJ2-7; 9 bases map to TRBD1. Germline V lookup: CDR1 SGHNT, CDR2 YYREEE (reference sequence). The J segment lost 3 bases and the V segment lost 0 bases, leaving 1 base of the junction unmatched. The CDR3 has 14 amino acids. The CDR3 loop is CASSLGGQGYEQYF. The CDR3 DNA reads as TGTGCCAGCAGCTTGGGGGGACAGGGCTACGAGCAGTACTTC.

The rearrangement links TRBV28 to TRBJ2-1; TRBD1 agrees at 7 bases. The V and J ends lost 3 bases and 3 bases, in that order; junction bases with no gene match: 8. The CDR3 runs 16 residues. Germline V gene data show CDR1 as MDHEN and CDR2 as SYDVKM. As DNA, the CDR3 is TGTGCCAGCAGTTTTTCCCTTGGGGACAGCTACAATGAGCAGTTCTTC. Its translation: CASSFSLGDSYNEQFF.

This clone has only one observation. The CDR3 region is CASSQDRDSTFYEQYF. As DNA, the CDR3 is TGCGCCAGCAGCCAAGATAGGGACAGTACTTTTTACGAGCAGTACTTC. J is TRBJ2-7 and V is TRBV4-1; TRBD1 matches at 7 bases. This CDR3 has 16 residues. Germline-derived CDR1 and CDR2 are MGHRA and YSYEKL. With V trimmed by 0 bases and J by 4 bases, 9 bases remained unmatched.

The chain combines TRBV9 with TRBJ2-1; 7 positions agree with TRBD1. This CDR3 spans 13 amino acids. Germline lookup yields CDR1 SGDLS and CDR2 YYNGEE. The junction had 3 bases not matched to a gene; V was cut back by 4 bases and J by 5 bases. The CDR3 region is CASSQGQNNEQFF. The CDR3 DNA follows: TGTGCCAGCAGCCAGGGACAGAACAATGAGCAGTTCTTC. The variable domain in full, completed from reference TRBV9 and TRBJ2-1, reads DSGVTQTPKHLITATGQRVTLRCSPRSGDLSVYWYQQSLDQGLQFLIQYYNGEERAKGNILERFSAQQFPDLHSELNLSSLELGDSALYFCASSQGQNNEQFFGPGTRLTVL.

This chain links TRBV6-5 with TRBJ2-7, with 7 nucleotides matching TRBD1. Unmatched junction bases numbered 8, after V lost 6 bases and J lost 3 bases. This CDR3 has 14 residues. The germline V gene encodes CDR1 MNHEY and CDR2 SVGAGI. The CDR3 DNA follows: TGTGCCAGCAGGATGAGGGACAGCGGCTACGAGCAGTACTTC. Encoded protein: CASRMRDSGYEQYF.

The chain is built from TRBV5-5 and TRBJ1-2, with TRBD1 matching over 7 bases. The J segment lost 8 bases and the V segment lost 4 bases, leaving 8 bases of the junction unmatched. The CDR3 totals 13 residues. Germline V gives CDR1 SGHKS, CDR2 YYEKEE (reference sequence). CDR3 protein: CASSQTDREGYTF. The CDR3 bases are TGTGCCAGCAGCCAAACCGACAGGGAAGGCTACACCTTC.

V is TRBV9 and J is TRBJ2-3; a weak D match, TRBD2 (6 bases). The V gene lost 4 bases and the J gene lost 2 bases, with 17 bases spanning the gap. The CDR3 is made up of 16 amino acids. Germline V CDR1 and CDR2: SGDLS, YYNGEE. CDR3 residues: CASSNGGRSPTDTQYF. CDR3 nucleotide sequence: TGTGCCAGCAGCAATGGGGGGAGAAGCCCCACAGATACGCAGTATTTT.

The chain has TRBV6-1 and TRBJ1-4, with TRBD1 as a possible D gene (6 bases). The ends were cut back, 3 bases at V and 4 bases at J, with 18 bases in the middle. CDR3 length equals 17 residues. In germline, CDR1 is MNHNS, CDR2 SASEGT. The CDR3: CASSEPISGAFNEKLFF. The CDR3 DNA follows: TGTGCCAGCAGTGAGCCAATATCAGGGGCCTTTAATGAAAAACTGTTTTTT.

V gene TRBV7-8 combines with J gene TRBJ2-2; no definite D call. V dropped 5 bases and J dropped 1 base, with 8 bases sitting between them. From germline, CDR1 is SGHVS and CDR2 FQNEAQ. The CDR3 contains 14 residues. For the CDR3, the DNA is TGTGCCAGCAGCCCATTAGTGAACACCGGGGAGCTGTTTTTT. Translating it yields CASSPLVNTGELFF.

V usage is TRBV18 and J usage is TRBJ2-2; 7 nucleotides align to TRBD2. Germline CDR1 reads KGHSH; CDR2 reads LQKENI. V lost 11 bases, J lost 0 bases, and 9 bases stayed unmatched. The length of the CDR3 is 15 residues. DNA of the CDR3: TGTGCCTCCGGGGAGGGGATAACGAACACCGGGGAGCTGTTTTTT. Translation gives CASGEGITNTGELFF.

This CDR3 is CVDRSCNQPQHF. DNA for the CDR3: TGCGTCGACAGGTCGTGCAATCAGCCCCAGCATTTT. The chain links TRBV5-1 to TRBJ1-5, with D tentatively TRBD1 (6 bases). This CDR3 comprises 12 residues. Per germline, CDR1 SGHRS and CDR2 YFSETQ.

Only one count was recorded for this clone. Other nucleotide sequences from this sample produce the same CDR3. CDR3 bases: TGTGCCAGCAGTCTAGCGGGGGGTAGCACAGATACGCAGTATTTT. It yields the protein CASSLAGGSTDTQYF. This rearrangement joins TRBV7-9 to TRBJ2-3; TRBD2 aligns across 11 bases. Germline CDR1 is SEHNR and CDR2 is FQNEAQ (reference sequence). V was clipped by 6 bases and J by 0 bases; unmatched bases: 2. This CDR3 spans 15 amino acids.

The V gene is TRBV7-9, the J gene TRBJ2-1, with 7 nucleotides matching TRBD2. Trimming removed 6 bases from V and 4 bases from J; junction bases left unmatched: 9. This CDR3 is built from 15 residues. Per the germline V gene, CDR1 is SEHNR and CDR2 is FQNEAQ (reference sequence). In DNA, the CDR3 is TGTGCCAGCAGTCCCACAGCGGGGCCGTACAATGAGCAGTTCTTC. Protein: CASSPTAGPYNEQFF. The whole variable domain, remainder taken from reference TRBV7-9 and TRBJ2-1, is DTGVSQNPRHKITKRGQNVTFRCDPISEHNRLYWYRQTLGQGPEFLTYFQNEAQLEKSRLLSDRFSAERPKGSFSTLEIQRTEQGDSAMYLCASSPTAGPYNEQFFGPGTRLTVL.

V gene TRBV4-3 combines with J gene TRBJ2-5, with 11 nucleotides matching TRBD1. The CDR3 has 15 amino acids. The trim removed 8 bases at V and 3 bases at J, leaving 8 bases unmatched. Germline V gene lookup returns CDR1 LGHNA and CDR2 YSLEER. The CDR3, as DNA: TGCGCCAGCTCGCTCCGGGACAGGGGGAAAGAGACCCAGTACTTC. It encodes CASSLRDRGKETQYF.

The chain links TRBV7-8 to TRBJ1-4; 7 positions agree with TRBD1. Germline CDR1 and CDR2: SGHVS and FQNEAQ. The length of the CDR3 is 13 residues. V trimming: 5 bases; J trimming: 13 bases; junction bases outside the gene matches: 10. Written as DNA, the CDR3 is TGTGCCAGCAGCAACGGAGACAGGGTTGGACTGTTTTTT. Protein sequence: CASSNGDRVGLFF.

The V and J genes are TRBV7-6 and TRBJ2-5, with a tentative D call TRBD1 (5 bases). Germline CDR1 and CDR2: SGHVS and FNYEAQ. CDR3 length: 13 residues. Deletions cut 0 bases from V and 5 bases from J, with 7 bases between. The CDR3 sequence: CASSLAPGETQYF. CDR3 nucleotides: TGTGCCAGCAGCTTAGCGCCAGGGGAGACCCAGTACTTC.

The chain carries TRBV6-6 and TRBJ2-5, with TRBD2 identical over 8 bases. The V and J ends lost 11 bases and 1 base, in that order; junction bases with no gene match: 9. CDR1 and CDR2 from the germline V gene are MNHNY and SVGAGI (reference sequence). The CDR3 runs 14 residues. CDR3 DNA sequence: TGTGCCGCGGGGGGCCCTCCAGCCCAAGAGACCCAGTACTTC. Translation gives CAAGGPPAQETQYF.

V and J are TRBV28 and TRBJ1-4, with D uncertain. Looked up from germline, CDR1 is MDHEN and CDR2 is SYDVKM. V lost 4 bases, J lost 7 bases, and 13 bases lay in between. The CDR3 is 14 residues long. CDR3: CASSSYGAGEKLFF. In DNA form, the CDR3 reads TGTGCCAGCAGTTCGTACGGCGCAGGTGAAAAACTGTTTTTT. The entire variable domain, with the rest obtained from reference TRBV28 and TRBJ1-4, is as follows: DVKVTQSSRYLVKRTGEKVFLECVQDMDHENMFWYRQDPGLGLRLIYFSYDVKMKEKGDIPEGYSVSREKKERFSLILESASTNQTSMYLCASSSYGAGEKLFFGSGTQLSVL.

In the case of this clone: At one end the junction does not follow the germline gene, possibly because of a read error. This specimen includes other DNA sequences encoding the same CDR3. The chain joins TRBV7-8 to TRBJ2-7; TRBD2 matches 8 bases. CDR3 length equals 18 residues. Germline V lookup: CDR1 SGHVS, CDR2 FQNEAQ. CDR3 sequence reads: CASSFGSLSGTTSYEQYF. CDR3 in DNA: TGCGCCAGCAGCTTTGGGTCCCTTAGCGGGACCACATCCTACGAGCAGTACTTC.

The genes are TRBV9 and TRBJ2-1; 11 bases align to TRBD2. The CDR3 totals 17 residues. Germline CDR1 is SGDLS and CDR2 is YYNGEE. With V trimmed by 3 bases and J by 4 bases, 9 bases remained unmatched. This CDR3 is CASSGSGGDFSYNEQFF. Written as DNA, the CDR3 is TGTGCCAGCAGCGGTAGCGGGGGGGATTTTTCGTACAATGAGCAGTTCTTC.